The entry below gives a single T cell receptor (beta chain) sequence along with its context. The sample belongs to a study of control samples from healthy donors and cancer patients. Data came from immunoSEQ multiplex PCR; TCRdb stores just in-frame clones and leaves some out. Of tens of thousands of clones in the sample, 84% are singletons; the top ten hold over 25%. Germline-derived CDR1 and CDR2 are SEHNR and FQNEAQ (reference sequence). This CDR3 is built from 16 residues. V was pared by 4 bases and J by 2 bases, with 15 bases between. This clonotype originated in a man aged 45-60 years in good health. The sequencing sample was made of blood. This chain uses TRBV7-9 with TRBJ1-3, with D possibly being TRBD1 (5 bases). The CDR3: CASSSTGEVAGNTIYF. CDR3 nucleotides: TGTGCCAGCAGCTCGACGGGGGAGGTTGCTGGAAACACCATATATTTT.